This T cell receptor beta chain originates from a study of T cell responses to AZD1222 COVID-19 vaccine. The germline V gene has CDR1 MGHDK and CDR2 SYGVNS. The V gene lost 2 bases and the J gene lost 5 bases, with 12 bases spanning the gap. The CDR3 length is 15 residues. The assay was immunoSEQ multiplex PCR, and TCRdb's table has in-frame clones only and misses some. The data show 120,000 to 150,000 clones, around 83% seen once. Notes on this clone: The target antigen is unknown.

Findings and limits, study-wide: Reportedly, nearly half of unique spike TCRs recognized epitopes outside B.1.351/B.1.1.7 mutations. Seropositive at baseline were only a handful of AZD1222 recipients. In a largely white British group with more females than males, clonal diversity was possibly underestimated. Repertoires were collected only later (after the peak T cell response had occurred).

This TCR derives from an adult who received the AZD1222 COVID-19 vaccine. Sample: peripheral blood, taken 28 days after the second AZD1222 dose. The V and J genes are TRBV25-1 and TRBJ1-4; tentatively, D is TRBD1 (6 bases). The CDR3 DNA sequence: TGTGCCAGCAGTGAAAAGGACAGCTTAAATGAAAAACTGTTTTTT. It codes for CASSEKDSLNEKLFF.